The source of this T cell receptor (beta chain) is a study of Tregs in tolerant kidney transplant recipients. Some clones are missing from TCRdb's copy, which holds only in-frame ones; the method was immunoSEQ multiplex PCR. The sample includes some 74,000 clones, 91% of them seen just once. The germline CDR1 and CDR2 sequences are SQVTM and ANQGSEA. CDR3 size: 13 residues. V dropped 5 bases and J dropped 2 bases, with 10 bases sitting between them. Study-level points and caveats: This study did not directly address biological reproducibility. Antigen-driven expansion was suggested because donor-specific Tregs expanded more than all Tregs in tolerant patients.

As concerns this clone: Antigen specificity is unknown.

CD4+CD25+CD127- Tregs, CD4+CD25- non-Tregs, CD4 and CD8 cells were sorted. The sequencing here drew on Tregs from blood, taken before the transplant. This chain links TRBV29-1 with TRBJ1-3; D is uncertain. The origin of this receptor is a human donor who received a combined kidney and bone marrow transplant. The CDR3 reads CSVTVDPGNTIYF. The CDR3 DNA reads as TGCAGCGTTACCGTGGATCCTGGAAACACCATATATTTT.